Included here is one T cell receptor (beta chain) sequence, with context. Antigen specificity is unknown. Germline V gene lookup returns CDR1 LNHDA and CDR2 SQIVND (reference sequence). With V trimmed by 2 bases and J by 0 bases, 5 bases remained unmatched. The CDR3 is made up of 16 amino acids. The data are from a study of T cell clonotyping in hematopoietic cell transplantation. General observations from the study: No sorting was done, leaving CD4 and CD8 contributions mixed. Pathologically expanded recipient clonotypes increased progressively from day 30 to day 180 as diversity fell. Few recipient clonotypes overlapped donors; over 95% were de novo at given depth. Higher Inverse Simpson Index values in graft donor and pretransplant recipient predicted broader posttransplant TCR diversity.

Generated by immunoSEQ multiplex PCR, the TCRdb table keeps only in-frame clones and is missing some. The sample contains approximately 30,000 clones, around 95% of which appear only once. This receptor was obtained from a man aged 45 to 65 in good health. Some clones in this sample may be carry-over from other donors' samples. V and J are TRBV19 and TRBJ2-3; 7 bases agree with TRBD1. Specimen: peripheral blood mononuclear cells. This CDR3 reads CASSIWTGTSTDTQYF. Written as DNA, the CDR3 is TGTGCCAGTAGTATATGGACAGGAACTAGCACAGATACGCAGTATTTT.